The 29 T cell receptor beta chains listed next were all sequenced from one sample in a study of blood T cell repertoires in COVID-19. Using immunoSEQ multiplex PCR, the repertoire was profiled, and TCRdb retains in-frame clones only, with some absent. This table has over 85,000 clones, around 85% appearing once. The specimen sequenced was peripheral blood. The receptor set was obtained from a man older than 75 with acute or convalescent COVID-19.

The gene calls are TRBV5-1 and TRBJ2-3; 11 nucleotides align to TRBD1. After removal of 3 bases from V and 8 bases from J, the junction contained 8 bases not matched to a gene. Germline CDR1 and CDR2: SGHRS and YFSETQ. The CDR3 is 15 residues long. The CDR3, as DNA: TGCGCCAGCAGCTGGACAGGGGGCGACCGTGGTACGCAGTATTTT. Protein: CASSWTGGDRGTQYF.

The chain uses TRBV5-6 and TRBJ1-2; maybe TRBD1 (6 bases). The germline CDR1 and CDR2 sequences are SGHDT and YYEEEE. V was shortened by 0 bases and J by 4 bases, with 10 bases between the two germline ends. CDR3 length: 14 residues. The DNA of the CDR3 is TGTGCCAGCAGCTTGGGTCCAGGGGTCTATGGCTACACCTTC. Protein: CASSLGPGVYGYTF.

This chain connects TRBV27 to TRBJ1-2, with TRBD1 as a possible D gene (6 bases). V was cut by 6 bases and J by 3 bases, with 23 bases left in between. The germline gives CDR1 MNHEY, CDR2 SMNVEV (reference sequence). The CDR3 covers 17 residues. Here the CDR3 reads CASSPRRGGALDYGYTF. The CDR3 coding sequence is TGTGCCAGCAGCCCCCGCCGTGGGGGGGCGCTGGACTATGGCTACACCTTC.

The V gene is TRBV6-6, the J gene TRBJ2-1; 10 bases line up with TRBD1. With V trimmed by 10 bases and J by 9 bases, 15 bases remained unmatched. Germline V lookup: CDR1 MNHNY, CDR2 SVGAGI (reference sequence). This CDR3 contains 15 residues. The DNA of the CDR3 is TGTGCCACCAGACCGGGACAGGGGTATTCGGGTGAGCAGTTCTTC. Protein product: CATRPGQGYSGEQFF.

This clone was recorded only once. The chain joins TRBV7-3 to TRBJ2-1, with 12 positions matching TRBD2. Germline loops: CDR1 SGHTA, CDR2 FQGTGA. The CDR3 covers 16 residues. Unmatched junction bases numbered 7, after V lost 5 bases and J lost 5 bases. The CDR3 loop reads CASSTTSGRPHNEQFF. The CDR3, as DNA: TGTGCCAGCAGCACCACTAGCGGGAGGCCTCACAATGAGCAGTTCTTC.

The V gene is TRBV28, the J gene TRBJ2-3, with a possible D match to TRBD1 (6 bases). Trimming took off 6 bases at V and 2 bases at J, with 15 bases between the two ends. The germline gives CDR1 MDHEN, CDR2 SYDVKM. CDR3 length: 15 residues. CDR3 DNA: TGTGCCAGCAGCAAATCAGGACAGTTCACAGATACGCAGTATTTT. Its translation is CASSKSGQFTDTQYF.

V usage is TRBV19 and J usage is TRBJ2-1; TRBD2 matches 9 bases. The CDR3 sequence is 16 residues long. The V gene's germline CDR1 is LNHDA and CDR2 SQIVND (reference sequence). V lost 6 bases, J lost 7 bases, and 13 bases stayed unmatched. The CDR3 is CASSLGIAGEWNEQFF. CDR3 DNA: TGTGCCAGTAGCCTGGGAATAGCGGGAGAGTGGAATGAGCAGTTCTTC.

The genes are TRBV28 and TRBJ1-5, with 8 bases lining up with TRBD1. J was trimmed by 6 bases and V by 8 bases; bases with no gene match: 12. This CDR3 contains 15 residues. Germline CDR1 MDHEN, CDR2 SYDVKM. For the CDR3, the DNA is TGTGCCAGCGACCGGGGGTCAGGGGGCGGTCAGCCCCAGCATTTT. It yields the protein CASDRGSGGGQPQHF.

The rearrangement links TRBV30 to TRBJ1-5, with a tentative D call TRBD1 (6 bases). The V and J ends lost 3 bases and 4 bases respectively, with 16 bases between them. In germline, CDR1 is GTSNPN, CDR2 SVGIG (reference sequence). This CDR3 region has 15 residues. The CDR3 spells CAWSDGQMGNQPQHF. In DNA form, the CDR3 reads TGTGCCTGGAGCGACGGACAGATGGGGAATCAGCCCCAGCATTTT.

This chain connects TRBV7-9 to TRBJ1-4; 9 bases align to TRBD1. Losses at the gene ends were 0 bases for V and 7 bases for J; bases not matched to a gene: 12. The CDR3 sequence is 18 residues long. Looked up from germline, CDR1 is SEHNR and CDR2 is FQNEAQ (reference sequence). The CDR3 spells CASSLAFGPNRGREKLFF. The CDR3 DNA sequence: TGTGCCAGCAGCTTAGCGTTCGGGCCTAACAGGGGGCGTGAAAAACTGTTTTTT.

The rearrangement uses TRBV7-8 and TRBJ2-7; D not resolved. Germline values: CDR1 SGHVS, CDR2 FQNEAQ. V dropped 6 bases and J dropped 3 bases, with 15 bases sitting between them. This CDR3 spans 14 amino acids. DNA of the CDR3: TGTGCCAGCAGTCCGTGGCAGCGAGGCTACGAGCAGTACTTC. Protein product: CASSPWQRGYEQYF.

The V gene is TRBV3-1 (or the pseudogene TRBV3-2), the J gene TRBJ2-1; 11 positions agree with TRBD2. The CDR3 length is 14 residues. Per germline, CDR1 LGHDT and CDR2 YNNKEL (reference sequence). The V gene end was trimmed by 6 bases and the J gene end by 8 bases; junction bases not matched to a gene: 6. The CDR3 protein is CASRLTSGSYEQFF. The CDR3 DNA reads as TGTGCCAGCAGACTAACTAGCGGGAGCTATGAGCAGTTCTTC.

A few counts support this clone. The chain employs TRBV19 and TRBJ1-1; D remains unclear. The CDR3 spans 14 residues. Deletions cut 6 bases from V and 5 bases from J, with 16 bases between. In germline, CDR1 is LNHDA, CDR2 SQIVND (reference sequence). The CDR3 coding sequence is TGTGCCAGTAGCGCGGGCAGGCCGTTAACTGAAGCTTTCTTT. Translated, it gives CASSAGRPLTEAFF.

The chain joins TRBV19 to TRBJ1-1; D call uncertain. V was trimmed by 0 bases and J by 0 bases, leaving 5 bases between them. CDR1 and CDR2 (germline): LNHDA, SQIVND (reference sequence). The CDR3 contains 14 residues. CDR3 in DNA: TGTGCCAGTAGTATAGACCAGGTGAACACTGAAGCTTTCTTT. Its translation is CASSIDQVNTEAFF.

J is TRBJ2-7 and V is TRBV21-1; the D call of TRBD1 is as the table states it, not checked on the DNA. TRBV21-1 is given as a pseudogene. This CDR3 contains 13 residues. CDR3 region: CASTPGQGYEQYF. The CDR3 region has the DNA TGTGCCAGCACCCCGGGACAGGGTTACGAGCAGTACTTC.

This chain joins TRBV24-1 and TRBJ2-5; D ambiguous. The CDR3 sequence is 11 residues long. The germline V gene encodes CDR1 KGHDR and CDR2 SFDVKD. V lost 0 bases and J 11 bases, leaving 6 bases between the germline ends. CDR3 DNA: TGTGCCACCAGTGATTTGTTATCGCAGTACTTC. Translation gives CATSDLLSQYF.

The chain couples TRBV11-2 to TRBJ2-1; no reliable D call. The CDR3 totals 15 residues. CDR1 is SGHAT, CDR2 FQNNGV, per germline. Deletions cut 2 bases from V and 6 bases from J, with 14 bases between. CDR3 protein: CASSLKRDPSNEQFF. The CDR3 DNA is TGTGCCAGCAGCTTAAAGCGAGACCCCAGCAATGAGCAGTTCTTC.

The chain has TRBV19 and TRBJ1-5, with 7 bases identical to TRBD1. This CDR3 is 15 amino acids long. V shed 7 bases and J 1 base; nucleotides not matched to a gene: 7. The germline V gene encodes CDR1 LNHDA and CDR2 SQIVND (reference sequence). Here the CDR3 reads CASTTGSRSNQPQHF. In nucleotides, the CDR3 is TGTGCCAGTACGACAGGGAGTCGGAGCAATCAGCCCCAGCATTTT.

The J gene is TRBJ1-4, the V gene TRBV7-9; no clear D. This CDR3 contains 14 residues. Trimming removed 5 bases at V and 8 bases at J, with 15 bases between. CDR1 SEHNR and CDR2 FQNEAQ come from the germline V gene (reference sequence). The CDR3 sequence is CASSTTLGGEKLFF. In DNA form, the CDR3 reads TGTGCCAGCAGCACCACCTTGGGCGGGGAAAAACTGTTTTTT. The full variable domain, completed using reference TRBV7-9 and TRBJ1-4, is DTGVSQNPRHKITKRGQNVTFRCDPISEHNRLYWYRQTLGQGPEFLTYFQNEAQLEKSRLLSDRFSAERPKGSFSTLEIQRTEQGDSAMYLCASSTTLGGEKLFFGSGTQLSVL.

This clone was recorded once. The CDR3 reads CASSQESGTGKKPSGNTIYF. DNA of the CDR3: TGCGCCAGCAGCCAAGAGTCTGGGACAGGAAAAAAACCCTCTGGAAACACCATATATTTT. The genes are TRBV4-1 and TRBJ1-3; 8 nucleotides align to TRBD1. The CDR3 sequence is 20 residues long. Per germline, CDR1 MGHRA and CDR2 YSYEKL. The V segment lost 0 bases and the J segment 0 bases; nucleotides outside the gene matches: 13.

The chain links TRBV6-5 to TRBJ2-1; D might be TRBD2 (5 bases). V lost 4 bases and J 10 bases, leaving 8 bases between the germline ends. The CDR3 consists of 11 residues. Looked up from germline, CDR1 is MNHEY and CDR2 is SVGAGI. The CDR3 DNA sequence: TGTGCCAGCAGTTTCGGACTGGAGCAGTTCTTC. Translation gives CASSFGLEQFF.

This clone occurred a few times. The V gene is TRBV7-9, the J gene TRBJ1-5; tentatively, D is TRBD1 (6 bases). Germline V gene lookup returns CDR1 SEHNR and CDR2 FQNEAQ (reference sequence). Trimming removed 4 bases at V and 0 bases at J, with 10 bases between. This CDR3 contains 15 residues. CDR3 in DNA: TGTGCCAGCAGCTATGGGGGCTTTAGCAATCAGCCCCAGCATTTT. This gives the protein CASSYGGFSNQPQHF.

Comment on this clone: The same CDR3 also results from other DNA sequences found in this sample. The rearrangement uses TRBV7-9 and TRBJ2-5; 7 nucleotides agree with TRBD2. V was clipped by 2 bases and J by 4 bases; unmatched bases: 1. The V gene's germline CDR1 is SEHNR and CDR2 FQNEAQ (reference sequence). The CDR3 loop spans 13 amino acids. CDR3 region: CASSLSGVETQYF. For the CDR3, the DNA is TGTGCCAGCAGCTTAAGCGGGGTAGAGACCCAGTACTTC.

The rearrangement joins TRBV10-2 to TRBJ2-2; 12 positions match TRBD1. This CDR3 has 16 amino acids. Germline trimming cut 5 bases from V and 7 bases from J; bases unmatched to any gene: 8. The germline V gene has CDR1 WSHSY and CDR2 SAAADI. The CDR3 DNA sequence: TGCGCCAGCAGTACTATCGGGACAGGGGGCATCGGGGAGCTGTTTTTT. Translation gives CASSTIGTGGIGELFF.

This rearrangement joins TRBV10-3 to TRBJ2-5; 7 bases are a match to TRBD1. The V gene's germline CDR1 is ENHRY and CDR2 SYGVKD. V shed 9 bases and J 4 bases; nucleotides not matched to a gene: 8. The length of the CDR3 is 13 residues. The CDR3 nucleotides read TGTGCCATAGGGACAGATAATGGAGAGACCCAGTACTTC. Translating gives CAIGTDNGETQYF.

The chain links TRBV5-4 to TRBJ2-7, with TRBD2 matching over 9 bases. Trimming at V came to 4 bases and at J to 5 bases, leaving 4 bases not matched to a gene. The CDR3 has 13 amino acids. The germline CDR1 and CDR2 sequences are SGHNT and YYREEE (reference sequence). The CDR3 DNA is TGTGCCAGCAGCCCAGCGGGAGGCCACGAGCAGTACTTC. It translates to CASSPAGGHEQYF.

V gene TRBV30 combines with J gene TRBJ2-7, with a tentative D call TRBD1 (6 bases). V was pared by 0 bases and J by 2 bases, with 8 bases between. CDR3 length equals 13 residues. CDR1 and CDR2 from the germline V gene are GTSNPN and SVGIG (reference sequence). The chain's CDR3 is CAWSVQGPYEQYF. In DNA, the CDR3 is TGTGCCTGGAGTGTACAGGGCCCCTACGAGCAGTACTTC.

The V gene is TRBV7-9, the J gene TRBJ2-7; no reliable D call. This CDR3 is built from 12 residues. From germline, CDR1 is SEHNR and CDR2 FQNEAQ (reference sequence). The germline V and J ends were trimmed by 5 bases and 1 base, with 6 bases remaining between them. The DNA for the CDR3 is TGTGCCAGCAGCCCAGAATCCTACGAGCAGTACTTC. As protein: CASSPESYEQYF.

The CDR3 loop reads CASSQRGTSARTPTDTQYF. For the CDR3, the DNA is TGTGCCAGCAGCCAAAGAGGGACTAGCGCCAGAACGCCCACAGATACGCAGTATTTT. The genes are TRBV9 and TRBJ2-3; 10 positions agree with TRBD2. V lost 4 bases and J lost 2; bases outside the gene matches: 16. The CDR3 totals 19 residues. The germline CDR1 and CDR2 sequences are SGDLS and YYNGEE. The variable domain in full, with the rest retrieved from reference TRBV9 and TRBJ2-3, is DSGVTQTPKHLITATGQRVTLRCSPRSGDLSVYWYQQSLDQGLQFLIQYYNGEERAKGNILERFSAQQFPDLHSELNLSSLELGDSALYFCASSQRGTSARTPTDTQYFGPGTRLTVL.